These 18 T cell receptor beta chains share one sample of origin, sequenced in a study of shared clonotypes between healthy human individuals. Naive CD8 cells lacked CD45RO, underwent positive selection for CCR7 and left out terminally differentiated effector memory CD45RA+ cells. Method: immunoSEQ multiplex PCR; TCRdb's copy keeps in-frame clones and lacks some. The sample lists some 580,000 clones, nearly 98% occurring once. Sequencing input: naive CD8+ T cells sorted from blood. The source is a man aged 25-40 years in good health.

This chain joins TRBV7-2 and TRBJ2-1; D is unclear. This CDR3 is 14 amino acids long. CDR1 SGHTA and CDR2 FQGNSA come from the germline V gene. V was trimmed by 5 bases and J by 1 base, leaving 9 bases between them. CDR3 residues: CASSRTASYNEQFF. DNA of the CDR3: TGTGCCAGCAGCCGGACGGCGTCCTACAATGAGCAGTTCTTC.

The gene calls are TRBV28 and TRBJ1-1; 11 bases map to TRBD1. The junction had 3 bases not matched to a gene; V was cut back by 6 bases and J by 3 bases. The CDR3 length is 14 residues. Germline V gene sequence: CDR1 MDHEN, CDR2 SYDVKM. The DNA of the CDR3 is TGTGCCAGCAGGCAGGACAGGGGGCACACTGAAGCTTTCTTT. Its protein is CASRQDRGHTEAFF.

CDR3 in DNA: TGCAGCGCACTTGGGGACTCCAACTATGAGCAGTTCTTC. As protein: CSALGDSNYEQFF. The chain links TRBV29-1 to TRBJ2-1; D perhaps matches TRBD2 (6 bases). The V and J ends lost 7 bases and 8 bases respectively, with 18 bases between them. The CDR3 is 13 residues long. The germline V gene encodes CDR1 SQVTM and CDR2 ANQGSEA.

The genes are TRBV28 and TRBJ1-5; no clear D. Trimming cost V 3 bases and J 4 bases, with 10 bases left between them. The CDR3 consists of 14 residues. Germline loops: CDR1 MDHEN, CDR2 SYDVKM. The CDR3 nucleotides are TGTGCCAGCAGTTTGGGCATCAGTAATCAGCCCCAGCATTTT. This codes for CASSLGISNQPQHF.

The V call is TRBV11-2, the J call TRBJ2-7; D is unclear. V dropped 1 base and J dropped 3 bases, with 7 bases sitting between them. CDR3 length equals 13 residues. Germline CDR1 and CDR2: SGHAT and FQNNGV. CDR3 amino acids: CASSLVPGYEQYF. The CDR3 region has the DNA TGTGCCAGCAGCTTAGTCCCTGGCTACGAGCAGTACTTC.

CDR3 loop: CASSVGELTEAFF. CDR3 bases: TGTGCCAGCAGCGTAGGGGAGCTCACTGAAGCTTTCTTT. The rearrangement uses TRBV9 and TRBJ1-1; no definite D call. The CDR3 extends over 13 amino acids. Germline values: CDR1 SGDLS, CDR2 YYNGEE. V was clipped by 0 bases and J by 4 bases, with 7 bases between them.

The gene calls are TRBV9 and TRBJ2-3; D call uncertain. Trimming took 3 bases from V and 2 from J, leaving 7 bases between them. This CDR3 region has 13 residues. CDR1 and CDR2 (germline): SGDLS, YYNGEE. The CDR3 DNA follows: TGTGCCAGCAGCGCACAACTCACAGATACGCAGTATTTT. Translated: CASSAQLTDTQYF.

The rearrangement joins TRBV7-9 to TRBJ2-3; D may be TRBD1 or TRBD2 (6 bases each). V was shortened by 1 base and J by 2 bases, with 13 bases between the two germline ends. Germline CDR1 reads SEHNR; CDR2 reads FQNEAQ (reference sequence). CDR3 length: 16 residues. As DNA, the CDR3 is TGTGCCAGCAGCTTAGTGGGGGGCGAGATCACAGATACGCAGTATTTT. It yields the protein CASSLVGGEITDTQYF.

This clone was found once. The CDR3 loop reads CASSLVLELGTGNKQYF. In nucleotides, the CDR3 is TGTGCCAGCAGCTTAGTCTTGGAACTAGGGACAGGAAATAAGCAGTACTTC. The V and J genes are TRBV11-3 and TRBJ2-7; TRBD1 aligns across 8 bases. Looked up from germline, CDR1 is SGHNT and CDR2 is YENEEA. This CDR3 is 17 amino acids long. The V segment lost 1 base and the J segment 8 bases; nucleotides outside the gene matches: 16.

The V and J genes are TRBV7-9 and TRBJ2-7, with 9 bases identical to TRBD2. V lost 6 bases and J lost 5; bases outside the gene matches: 14. CDR1 is SEHNR, CDR2 FQNEAQ, per germline (reference sequence). This CDR3 is 16 amino acids long. The CDR3 is CASRQAGLAKENEQYF. The CDR3 bases are TGTGCCAGCAGGCAAGCCGGACTAGCGAAAGAAAACGAGCAGTACTTC.

The chain is built from TRBV2 and TRBJ1-2; possibly TRBD1 for D (5 bases). The V end lost 11 bases, the J end lost 3 bases, and 16 bases lay between the germline ends. Germline V gives CDR1 SNHLY, CDR2 FYNNEI. The CDR3 covers 13 residues. The CDR3 sequence is CADPEGRDYGYTF. The CDR3 DNA is TGTGCCGATCCGGAGGGCAGGGACTATGGCTACACCTTC.

V usage is TRBV5-6 and J usage is TRBJ2-6; 13 nucleotides align to TRBD2. After removal of 1 base from V and 4 bases from J, the junction contained 8 bases not matched to a gene. CDR1 is SGHDT and CDR2 is YYEEEE in the germline V gene. This CDR3 has 19 amino acids. CDR3 nucleotides: TGTGCCAGCAGCTTGATGACCGGACTAGCGGGAGTAGGGGCCAACGTCCTGACTTTC. Translated, it gives CASSLMTGLAGVGANVLTF.

The gene calls are TRBV5-1 and TRBJ1-1; TRBD1 matches at 11 bases. This CDR3 contains 18 residues. Unmatched junction bases numbered 10, after V lost 1 base and J lost 2 bases. Germline V CDR1 and CDR2: SGHRS, YFSETQ. Here the CDR3 reads CASSLRKRTGGSNTEAFF. CDR3 DNA sequence: TGCGCCAGCAGCTTGCGGAAACGGACAGGGGGCTCTAACACTGAAGCTTTCTTT.

The genes are TRBV14 and TRBJ2-5; D is undetermined. From germline, CDR1 is SGHDN and CDR2 FVKESK. Trimming pared 4 bases from V and 2 bases from J, leaving 2 bases between. This CDR3 spans 11 amino acids. CDR3 in amino acids: CASSLQETQYF. In DNA, the CDR3 is TGTGCCAGCAGCCTGCAAGAGACCCAGTACTTC.

The chain combines TRBV13 with TRBJ2-3; 7 bases map to TRBD2. The length of the CDR3 is 14 residues. Germline loops: CDR1 PRHDT, CDR2 FYEKMQ (reference sequence). V was pared by 5 bases and J by 4 bases, with 6 bases of the junction left unmatched. CDR3 DNA sequence: TGTGCCAGCAGCCCCCTCGCGGGAGCAGATACGCAGTATTTT. Translated: CASSPLAGADTQYF.

The chain combines TRBV27 with TRBJ1-2, with 8 positions matching TRBD1. CDR1 is MNHEY and CDR2 is SMNVEV in the germline V gene (reference sequence). The J segment lost 1 base and the V segment lost 7 bases, leaving 8 bases of the junction unmatched. The CDR3 is 15 amino acids. The CDR3 DNA reads TGTGCCAGCAATTCAGGGGGCGGCCATAACTATGGCTACACCTTC. This sequence encodes CASNSGGGHNYGYTF.

This clone was seen only once. This chain links TRBV5-1 with TRBJ2-5, with 13 bases fitting TRBD2. V gave up 0 bases and J gave up 5 bases; unmatched junction bases: 4. The germline V gene has CDR1 SGHRS and CDR2 YFSETQ. The CDR3 length is 16 residues. Here the CDR3 DNA reads TGCGCCAGCAGCTTGGAAGGACTAGCGGGAGCGGAGACCCAGTACTTC. It is translated as CASSLEGLAGAETQYF.

This clone was seen only once. The chain has TRBV27 and TRBJ2-1; no reliable D call. Germline V CDR1 and CDR2: MNHEY, SMNVEV (reference sequence). The CDR3 has 14 amino acids. V was pared by 2 bases and J by 5 bases, with 10 bases between. CDR3 nucleotide sequence: TGTGCCAGCAGTTTACCCGGACCTAACAATGAGCAGTTCTTC. It specifies CASSLPGPNNEQFF.